The rows below give T cell receptor beta chains drawn from one sample of a study of response to subunit inactivated influenza vaccine. TCRdb recomputed calls from the RT-PCR reads with MiXCR, one row per CDR3 protein. There are 450,000 to 700,000 distinct CDR3 sequences in the sample; 11% to 15% occur only once, and around 10% lies in the top ten. The sample was PBMCs from blood, taken about 11 days after vaccination. These receptors all stem from a man aged 50 or older who received an inactivated influenza vaccine. Both conserved end residues are part of each CDR3. A D gene is named only where the DNA matches it firmly. The listing skips clone size in some rows; elsewhere it reads once, few, many or a size class.

d_call j_call clone_size v_call cdr3_aa cdr3_nt
NA TRBJ2-7 NA TRBV12-3/TRBV12-4 CASRLGPSYYEQYF TGTGCCAGCCGCCTCGGTCCTAGTTATTACGAGCAGTACTTC
NA TRBJ2-1 NA TRBV7-3 CASSPGVVANNEQFF TGTGCCAGCAGCCCCGGTGTGGTAGCGAACAATGAGCAGTTCTTC
TRBD1 TRBJ1-6 NA TRBV5-1 CASSAGTDNSPLHF TGCGCCAGCAGCGCCGGGACAGATAATTCACCCCTCCACTTT
NA TRBJ2-6 few TRBV19 CASRAMRDSGANVLTF TGTGCCAGTAGGGCTATGAGGGACTCTGGGGCCAACGTCCTGACTTTC
TRBD1 TRBJ2-1 few TRBV4-3 CASSPQDRDGNEQFF TGCGCCAGCAGCCCACAGGACAGGGACGGCAATGAGCAGTTCTTC
NA TRBJ2-3 few TRBV5-6 CASSLDTGRADTQYF TGTGCCAGCAGCTTGGATACAGGGAGGGCAGATACGCAGTATTTT
NA TRBJ2-2 NA TRBV9 CASSVDGTYTGELFF TGTGCCAGCAGCGTAGATGGCACCTACACCGGGGAGCTGTTTTTT
NA TRBJ1-2 NA TRBV27 CASSPSGPGDYGYTF TGTGCCAGCAGTCCCTCGGGGCCGGGGGACTATGGCTACACCTTC
NA TRBJ2-2 few TRBV12-3/TRBV12-4 CASSRQTNTGELFF TGTGCCAGCAGCAGACAGACGAACACCGGGGAGCTGTTTTTT
TRBD1 TRBJ2-2 NA TRBV5-1 CASSATGGYTGELFF TGCGCCAGCAGCGCGACAGGGGGATACACCGGGGAGCTGTTTTTT
NA TRBJ1-1 few TRBV12-3/TRBV12-4 CASSPDSGLAFF TGTGCCAGCAGCCCAGACAGCGGGCTAGCTTTCTTT
NA TRBJ2-5 NA TRBV5-4 CASSKRDGQETQYF TGTGCCAGCAGCAAACGGGACGGACAAGAGACCCAGTACTTC
TRBD1 TRBJ2-2 few TRBV7-2 CASSLGRFPAFRDRRRNTGELFF TGTGCCAGCAGCTTAGGCCGTTTTCCGGCATTCCGGGACAGGAGACGGAACACCGGGGAGCTGTTTTTT
NA TRBJ1-2 few TRBV14 CASSPSPGLPEVYTF TGTGCCAGCAGCCCAAGTCCGGGATTACCAGAAGTATACACCTTC
NA TRBJ2-2 few TRBV5-1 CASSARSRLGELFF TGCGCCAGCAGCGCGAGATCTCGTTTGGGGGAGCTGTTTTTT
TRBD2 TRBJ2-7 NA TRBV4-2 CASSQDERGLYEQYF TGTGCCAGCAGCCAAGATGAGCGGGGGCTCTACGAGCAGTACTTC
TRBD2 TRBJ2-3 NA TRBV10-3 CAISERGLAGAGTDTQYF TGTGCCATCAGTGAGCGGGGACTAGCGGGGGCGGGAACAGATACGCAGTATTTT
NA TRBJ2-2 many TRBV24-1 CATSDYAGELFF TGTGCCACCAGTGATTACGCCGGGGAGCTGTTTTTT
NA TRBJ1-6 NA TRBV4-3 CASSQDRGSYNSPLHF TGCGCCAGCAGCCAAGATAGGGGATCCTATAATTCACCCCTCCACTTT
NA TRBJ2-1 many TRBV10-3 CAISESHLSRGSTYNEQFF TGTGCCATCAGTGAGTCCCATTTATCGAGGGGGAGTACCTACAATGAGCAGTTCTTC
NA TRBJ2-1 NA TRBV20-1 CSAREGSVGEQFF TGCAGTGCTAGAGAGGGGTCGGTTGGTGAGCAGTTCTTC
NA TRBJ1-2 few TRBV7-2 CASSLGGRVAGYTF TGTGCCAGCAGCTTGGGGGGCAGGGTAGCTGGCTACACCTTC
NA TRBJ2-6 NA TRBV7-2 CASRTVPDGANVLTF TGTGCCAGCAGAACGGTCCCAGACGGGGCCAACGTCCTGACTTTC
NA TRBJ2-1 few TRBV4-3 CASSQDTAANEQFF TGCGCCAGCAGCCAAGATACGGCGGCTAATGAGCAGTTCTTC
TRBD1 TRBJ1-5 NA TRBV9 CASSLRQGGRNQPQHF TGTGCCAGCAGCCTTAGACAGGGGGGGAGGAATCAGCCCCAGCATTTT
NA TRBJ2-2 NA TRBV25-1 CASSYQSTGELFF TGTGCCAGCTCCTACCAGTCCACCGGGGAGCTGTTTTTT
NA TRBJ2-7 NA TRBV29-1 CSVDSRGSGEQYF TGCAGCGTTGATTCCAGGGGAAGTGGGGAGCAGTACTTC
TRBD1 TRBJ2-1 NA TRBV11-2 CASSLGGQGGYNEQFF TGTGCCAGCAGCTTAGGGGGACAGGGGGGATACAATGAGCAGTTCTTC
NA TRBJ1-1 NA TRBV20-1 CSAGPGLGTEAFF TGCAGTGCTGGGCCAGGGTTGGGCACTGAAGCTTTCTTT
TRBD1 TRBJ2-3 few TRBV20-1 CSAREDTGGKWDTQYF TGCAGTGCTAGAGAAGATACAGGGGGGAAATGGGATACGCAGTATTTT
NA TRBJ2-7 few TRBV6-1 CASSTTGAGYEQYF TGTGCCAGCAGTACGACAGGAGCGGGCTACGAGCAGTACTTC
NA TRBJ2-6 NA TRBV4-2 CASSRPQELTSGANVLTF TGTGCCAGCAGCCGACCACAGGAGCTGACCTCTGGGGCCAACGTCCTGACTTTC
NA TRBJ2-7 NA TRBV20-1 CSARVRKTSSYEQYF TGCAGTGCTAGAGTTCGGAAGACTAGCTCCTACGAGCAGTACTTC
NA TRBJ1-2 few TRBV4-3 CASSQVGTTSVYGYTF TGCGCCAGCAGCCAAGTAGGGACGACCTCCGTCTATGGCTACACCTTC
NA TRBJ2-3 NA TRBV5-6 CASSYGSQTRLDTQYF TGTGCCAGCAGCTATGGTAGTCAGACTAGACTAGATACGCAGTATTTT
TRBD1 TRBJ2-1 NA TRBV11-3 CASSLERTGVNEQFF TGTGCCAGCAGCTTAGAAAGGACAGGGGTCAATGAGCAGTTCTTC
NA TRBJ2-3 NA TRBV7-8 CASSLAPSGGGDTQYF TGTGCCAGCAGCTTAGCGCCTAGCGGAGGGGGAGATACGCAGTATTTT
NA TRBJ2-2 once TRBV20-1 CSARAGGLYTGELFF TGCAGTGCTAGAGCGGGGGGCCTTTACACCGGGGAGCTGTTTTTT
NA TRBJ2-5 NA TRBV12-3/TRBV12-4 CASSLARSQETQYF TGTGCCAGCAGTTTGGCGCGCAGCCAAGAGACCCAGTACTTC
NA TRBJ2-2 NA TRBV7-2 CASSLAMGRRAGELFF TGTGCCAGCAGCTTAGCGATGGGACGTCGCGCCGGGGAGCTGTTTTTT
NA TRBJ2-5 NA TRBV18 CASPSPTQETQYF TGTGCCAGCCCGAGTCCTACCCAAGAGACCCAGTACTTC
TRBD2 TRBJ2-1 few TRBV20-1 CSARDRGRVTYNEQFF TGCAGTGCTAGAGATCGAGGGAGGGTCACCTACAATGAGCAGTTCTTC
TRBD1 TRBJ1-2 few TRBV27 CASRPTTGGWGYTF TGTGCCAGCAGACCAACTACAGGGGGCTGGGGCTACACCTTC
TRBD2 TRBJ2-2 NA TRBV6-2/TRBV6-3 CASSHQQPGLVGLNTGELFF TGTGCCAGCAGTCATCAACAACCCGGACTAGTGGGCTTAAACACCGGGGAGCTGTTTTTT
NA TRBJ1-2 few TRBV9 CASSEAPEGRGYTF TGTGCCAGCAGCGAGGCTCCCGAGGGGCGAGGCTACACCTTC
NA TRBJ2-1 NA TRBV9 CASSVEFGNEQFF TGTGCCAGCAGCGTAGAATTTGGGAATGAGCAGTTCTTC
TRBD1 TRBJ2-7 NA TRBV12-3/TRBV12-4 CASSIAGGFYEQYF TGTGCCAGCAGTATTGCAGGGGGCTTCTACGAGCAGTACTTC
NA TRBJ2-3 many TRBV28 CASSSQDTQYF TGTGCCAGCAGTTCGCAAGATACGCAGTATTTT
NA TRBJ2-1 few TRBV6-2/TRBV6-3 CASSSWARTMENEQFF TGTGCCAGCAGTTCCTGGGCCCGGACCATGGAGAATGAGCAGTTCTTC
NA TRBJ1-4 few TRBV7-2 CASSRLGLATNEKLFF TGTGCCAGCAGTCGCCTGGGCCTCGCGACTAATGAAAAACTGTTTTTT
NA TRBJ2-7 NA TRBV20-1 CSASLAEEQYF TGCAGTGCATCACTAGCAGAGGAGCAGTACTTC